This passage covers 22 T cell receptor beta chains from one sample sequenced in a study of T cell responses to AZD1222 COVID-19 vaccine. TCRdb's copy holds only in-frame clones and misses some; the assay was immunoSEQ multiplex PCR. The data hold approximately 100,000 clones, with roughly 90% observed a single time. The specimen was peripheral blood, collected on day 0 of AZD1222 vaccination. The receptors originated from an adult in good health.

Details on this clone: Other DNA sequences in the sample encode the same CDR3. The J gene is TRBJ2-7, the V gene TRBV6-5, with D possibly being TRBD1 (5 bases). Germline CDR1 is MNHEY and CDR2 is SVGAGI. V was cut by 5 bases and J by 1 base, with 12 bases left in between. There are 14 residues in the CDR3. CDR3 amino acids: CASSLGQGSYEQYF. The CDR3 nucleotides read TGTGCCAGCAGTCTCGGGCAGGGATCCTACGAGCAGTACTTC.

V is TRBV5-6 and J is TRBJ2-7; D perhaps matches TRBD2 (5 bases). This CDR3 comprises 13 residues. The V gene lost 4 bases and the J gene lost 2 bases, with 10 bases spanning the gap. The germline V gene encodes CDR1 SGHDT and CDR2 YYEEEE. CDR3 nucleotides: TGTGCCAGCAGCCCCCGGGATACCTACGAGCAGTACTTC. The encoded protein is CASSPRDTYEQYF.

The rearrangement links TRBV5-4 to TRBJ1-1; 8 nucleotides line up with TRBD1. This CDR3 contains 13 residues. Trimming removed 7 bases from V and 4 bases from J; junction bases left unmatched: 6. Germline-derived CDR1 and CDR2 are SGHNT and YYREEE (reference sequence). This chain's CDR3 is CASQLQGATEAFF. Here the CDR3 DNA reads TGTGCCAGCCAGCTCCAGGGGGCCACTGAAGCTTTCTTT.

The CDR3 nucleotides read TGTGCCAGCAGCTTGGGGCGGGGGGCCATCAATCAGCCCCAGCATTTT. It is translated as CASSLGRGAINQPQHF. The chain is built from TRBV5-5 and TRBJ1-5; maybe TRBD1 (6 bases). Trimming shortened V by 0 bases and J by 3 bases, and 13 bases separated the two germline ends. The CDR3 length is 16 residues. The V gene's germline CDR1 is SGHKS and CDR2 YYEKEE (reference sequence).

This clone came up once. The chain has TRBV21-1 and TRBJ1-5; TRBD1, as called in the table, went unchecked against the DNA. TRBV21-1 is marked as a pseudogene. This CDR3 has 15 amino acids. CDR3 region: CASSNSGRDNQPQHF. CDR3 DNA sequence: TGTGCCAGCAGCAATAGTGGCAGGGACAATCAGCCCCAGCATTTT.

V gene TRBV19 combines with J gene TRBJ1-5; no firm D call. Germline V lookup: CDR1 LNHDA, CDR2 SQIVND (reference sequence). CDR3 length: 13 amino acids. Trimming stripped 4 bases from V and 9 bases from J, with 13 bases between. CDR3 nucleotides: TGTGCCAGTAGTAATGGTTCGCCGAGGCCCCAGCATTTT. Residues: CASSNGSPRPQHF.

This chain connects TRBV19 to TRBJ1-1; D is perhaps TRBD1 (6 bases). There are 13 residues in the CDR3. V was trimmed by 1 base and J by 8 bases, leaving 11 bases between them. Germline V gene data show CDR1 as LNHDA and CDR2 as SQIVND (reference sequence). The CDR3 DNA sequence: TGTGCCAGTAGTATAGCGGACAGAACAGAAGCTTTCTTT. This translates into CASSIADRTEAFF.

This clone was detected a few times. The V and J genes are TRBV6-5 and TRBJ1-5; tentatively, D is TRBD1 (5 bases). V was cut by 2 bases and J by 2 bases, with 10 bases left in between. Looked up from germline, CDR1 is MNHEY and CDR2 is SVGAGI. This CDR3 region has 15 residues. CDR3 sequence reads: CASSYRDGRNQPQHF. In nucleotides, the CDR3 is TGTGCCAGCAGTTACCGGGACGGACGCAATCAGCCCCAGCATTTT.

The chain combines TRBV19 with TRBJ1-6, with TRBD1 as a possible D gene (5 bases). This CDR3 is 15 amino acids long. Germline V lookup: CDR1 LNHDA, CDR2 SQIVND (reference sequence). Trimming cost V 6 bases and J 7 bases, with 16 bases left between them. The CDR3 loop is CASRPPGLSNSPLHF. For the CDR3, the DNA is TGTGCCAGTAGGCCCCCGGGACTTAGCAATTCACCCCTCCACTTT.

This rearrangement joins TRBV7-6 to TRBJ1-1; possible D gene TRBD1, 6 bases. The CDR3 is 15 amino acids. The germline V and J ends were trimmed by 5 bases and 1 base, with 14 bases remaining between them. Germline assignment: CDR1 SGHVS and CDR2 FNYEAQ. The chain's CDR3 is CASSARQATNTEAFF. CDR3 bases: TGTGCCAGCAGCGCCAGACAGGCCACGAACACTGAAGCTTTCTTT.

This chain connects TRBV29-1 to TRBJ2-2; D is unresolved. With 5 bases removed from V and 1 base from J, the gap between germline ends came to 5 bases. The CDR3 extends over 12 amino acids. The germline CDR1 and CDR2 sequences are SQVTM and ANQGSEA. The CDR3 loop is CSVPGNTGELFF. The CDR3 DNA reads as TGCAGCGTTCCGGGGAACACCGGGGAGCTGTTTTTT.

The chain combines TRBV5-1 with TRBJ1-2; no firm D call. Germline lookup yields CDR1 SGHRS and CDR2 YFSETQ. V was cut by 0 bases and J by 7 bases, with 13 bases left in between. The CDR3 covers 14 residues. The CDR3 sequence: CASSLGGVVGGYTF. The CDR3 DNA follows: TGCGCCAGCAGCTTGGGAGGAGTAGTGGGTGGCTACACCTTC.

V and J are TRBV7-2 and TRBJ2-2; D not resolved. The CDR3 totals 13 residues. CDR1 SGHTA and CDR2 FQGNSA come from the germline V gene. The germline V and J ends were trimmed by 0 bases and 7 bases, with 6 bases remaining between them. CDR3 in amino acids: CASSLAGIGELFF. The DNA of the CDR3 is TGTGCCAGCAGCTTAGCAGGGATCGGGGAGCTGTTTTTT.

The rearrangement joins TRBV5-1 to TRBJ2-1, with 8 bases matching TRBD2. Germline V gives CDR1 SGHRS, CDR2 YFSETQ. Germline trimming cut 4 bases from V and 10 bases from J; bases unmatched to any gene: 13. The CDR3 sequence is 15 residues long. CDR3 DNA sequence: TGCGCCAGCAGCCTAAGCGGGAGTCGTGGTGAGGAGCAGTTCTTC. It codes for CASSLSGSRGEEQFF.

This clone was seen a handful of times. The chain uses TRBV19 and TRBJ1-5; 9 nucleotides agree with TRBD1. Germline-derived CDR1 and CDR2 are LNHDA and SQIVND (reference sequence). The trim removed 3 bases at V and 5 bases at J, leaving 8 bases unmatched. The CDR3 is 16 residues long. The CDR3: CASSMGTGNFYQPQHF. The CDR3 coding sequence is TGTGCCAGTAGTATGGGGACAGGGAATTTTTATCAGCCCCAGCATTTT.

This chain links TRBV3-1 (or the pseudogene TRBV3-2) with TRBJ1-3, with D tentatively TRBD1 (5 bases). The V gene lost 4 bases and the J gene lost 3 bases, with 10 bases spanning the gap. This CDR3 has 14 amino acids. CDR1 and CDR2 (germline): LGHDT, YNNKEL (reference sequence). Written as DNA, the CDR3 is TGTGCCAGCAGCCCCCGGGACGGTGGAAACACCATATATTTT. This encodes CASSPRDGGNTIYF.

The rearrangement joins TRBV4-2 to TRBJ2-2; D remains unclear. V dropped 0 bases and J dropped 5 bases, with 10 bases sitting between them. CDR3 length equals 15 residues. Germline CDR1 and CDR2: LGHNA and YNFKEQ. CDR3 residues: CASSQDTMGTGELFF. DNA for the CDR3: TGTGCCAGCAGCCAAGATACGATGGGTACCGGGGAGCTGTTTTTT.

The rearrangement links TRBV7-3 to TRBJ2-2; 8 bases agree with TRBD2. Germline CDR1 reads SGHTA; CDR2 reads FQGTGA. With 1 base clipped from V and 2 bases from J, the junction kept 6 bases outside the gene matches. The CDR3 spans 17 residues. Here the CDR3 reads CASSLNPAGVNTGELFF. In DNA form, the CDR3 reads TGTGCCAGCAGCTTAAACCCAGCGGGAGTAAACACCGGGGAGCTGTTTTTT.

This clone has just a few counts. The chain links TRBV6-5 to TRBJ1-3, with D possibly TRBD1 on 5 matching bases. The CDR3 extends over 14 amino acids. The V end lost 6 bases, the J end lost 4 bases, and 13 bases lay between the germline ends. Germline V gene lookup returns CDR1 MNHEY and CDR2 SVGAGI. This chain's CDR3 is CASRLAGQGNTIYF. CDR3 nucleotides: TGTGCCAGCAGGCTGGCAGGGCAAGGAAACACCATATATTTT.

The rearrangement links TRBV19 to TRBJ1-2; D gene ambiguous. V was pared by 7 bases and J by 4 bases, with 16 bases between. CDR3 length equals 14 residues. Per the germline V gene, CDR1 is LNHDA and CDR2 is SQIVND (reference sequence). CDR3 in DNA: TGTGCCAGTACCCCCATGGGCGGCAGCTATGGCTACACCTTC. Amino acid sequence: CASTPMGGSYGYTF.

The J gene is TRBJ2-3, the V gene TRBV18; the D gene is possibly TRBD1 (6 bases). Trimming removed 8 bases from V and 4 bases from J, with 19 bases in between. The CDR3 extends over 15 amino acids. CDR1 is KGHSH and CDR2 is LQKENI in the germline V gene. CDR3 nucleotides: TGTGCCAGCGTCCAAGGGACAAAGGGGGCAGATACGCAGTATTTT. It translates to CASVQGTKGADTQYF.

In nucleotides, the CDR3 is TGCGCCAGCAGCCCGCGACAGGATGGCGGGGAGCTGTTTTTT. It is translated as CASSPRQDGGELFF. This chain uses TRBV5-1 with TRBJ2-2, with a weak D call TRBD1 (6 bases). The CDR3 contains 14 residues. From germline, CDR1 is SGHRS and CDR2 YFSETQ. Trimming pared 4 bases from V and 7 bases from J, leaving 14 bases between.